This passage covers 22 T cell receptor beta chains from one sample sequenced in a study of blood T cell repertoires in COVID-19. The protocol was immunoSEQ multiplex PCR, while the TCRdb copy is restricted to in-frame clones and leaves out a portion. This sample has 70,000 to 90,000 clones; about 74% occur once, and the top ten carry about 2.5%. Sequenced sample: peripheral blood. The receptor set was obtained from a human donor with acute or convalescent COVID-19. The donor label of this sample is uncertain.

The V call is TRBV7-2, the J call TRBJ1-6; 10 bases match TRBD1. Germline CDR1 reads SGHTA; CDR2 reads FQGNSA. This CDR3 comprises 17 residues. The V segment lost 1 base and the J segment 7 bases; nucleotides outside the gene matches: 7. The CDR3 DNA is TGTGCCAGCAGCTTAGAGGGGGACAGGGGATTGAATTCACCCCTCCACTTT. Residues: CASSLEGDRGLNSPLHF. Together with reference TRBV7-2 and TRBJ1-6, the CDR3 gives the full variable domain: GAGVSQSPSNKVTEKGKDVELRCDPISGHTALYWYRQSLGQGLEFLIYFQGNSAPDKSGLPSDRFSAERTGGSVSTLTIQRTQQEDSAVYLCASSLEGDRGLNSPLHFGNGTRLTVT.

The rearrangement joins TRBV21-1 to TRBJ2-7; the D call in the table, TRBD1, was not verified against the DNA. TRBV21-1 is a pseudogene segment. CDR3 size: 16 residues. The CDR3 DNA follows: TGTGCCAGCAGCAAAAGTGGGACAGACAGCTCCTACGAGCAGTACGTC. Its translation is CASSKSGTDSSYEQYV.

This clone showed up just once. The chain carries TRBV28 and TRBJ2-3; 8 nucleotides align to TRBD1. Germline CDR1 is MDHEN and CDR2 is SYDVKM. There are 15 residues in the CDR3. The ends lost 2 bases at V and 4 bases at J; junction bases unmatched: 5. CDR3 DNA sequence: TGTGCCAGCAGTTTAGGAGGACAGGGTTCAGATACGCAGTATTTT. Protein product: CASSLGGQGSDTQYF.

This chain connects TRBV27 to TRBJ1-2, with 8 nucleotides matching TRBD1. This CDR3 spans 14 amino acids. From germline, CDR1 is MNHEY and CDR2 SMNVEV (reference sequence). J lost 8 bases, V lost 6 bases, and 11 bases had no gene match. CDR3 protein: CASSLLTGEQGYTF. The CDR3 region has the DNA TGTGCCAGCAGCCTTTTGACAGGGGAACAAGGCTACACCTTC.

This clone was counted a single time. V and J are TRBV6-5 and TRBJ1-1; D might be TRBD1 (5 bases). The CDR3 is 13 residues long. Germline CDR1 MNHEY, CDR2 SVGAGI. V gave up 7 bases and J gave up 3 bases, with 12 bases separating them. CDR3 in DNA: TGTGCCAGCAAAGGGTCAGGGTACACTGAAGCTTTCTTT. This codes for CASKGSGYTEAFF.

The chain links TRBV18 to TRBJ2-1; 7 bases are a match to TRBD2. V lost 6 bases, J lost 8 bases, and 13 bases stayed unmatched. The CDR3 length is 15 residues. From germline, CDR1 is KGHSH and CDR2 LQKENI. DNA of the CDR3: TGTGCCAGCTCTCTCGATGTGACTAGCAGCGATGAGCAGTTCTTC. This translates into CASSLDVTSSDEQFF.

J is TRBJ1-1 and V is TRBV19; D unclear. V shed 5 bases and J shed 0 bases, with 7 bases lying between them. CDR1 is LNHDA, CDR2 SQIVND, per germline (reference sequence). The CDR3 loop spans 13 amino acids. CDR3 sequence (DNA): TGTGCCAGTAGTGCCGACATGAACACTGAAGCTTTCTTT. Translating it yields CASSADMNTEAFF.

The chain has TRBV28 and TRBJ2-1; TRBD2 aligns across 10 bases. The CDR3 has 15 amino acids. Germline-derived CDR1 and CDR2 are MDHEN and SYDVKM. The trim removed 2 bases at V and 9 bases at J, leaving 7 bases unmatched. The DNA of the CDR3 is TGTGCCAGCAGTTTACTAGCGGGGGTTTTAGGTGAGCAGTTCTTC. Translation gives CASSLLAGVLGEQFF.

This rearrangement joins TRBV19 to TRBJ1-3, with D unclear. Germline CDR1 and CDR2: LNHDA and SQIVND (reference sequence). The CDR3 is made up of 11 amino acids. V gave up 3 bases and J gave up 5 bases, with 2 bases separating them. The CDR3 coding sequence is TGTGCCAGTAGTATTAGAAACACCATATATTTT. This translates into CASSIRNTIYF.

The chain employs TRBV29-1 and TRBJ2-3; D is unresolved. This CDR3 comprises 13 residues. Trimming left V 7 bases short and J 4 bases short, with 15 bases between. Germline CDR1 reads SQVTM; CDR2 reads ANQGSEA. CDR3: CSGRVGFADTQYF. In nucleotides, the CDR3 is TGCAGCGGCCGGGTTGGGTTCGCAGATACGCAGTATTTT.

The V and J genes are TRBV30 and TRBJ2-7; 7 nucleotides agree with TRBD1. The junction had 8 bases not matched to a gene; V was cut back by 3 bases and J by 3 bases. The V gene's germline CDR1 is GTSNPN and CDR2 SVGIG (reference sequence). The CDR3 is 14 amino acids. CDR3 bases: TGTGCCTGGAGGTCCGGGACAGTCTACTACGAGCAGTACTTC. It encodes CAWRSGTVYYEQYF.

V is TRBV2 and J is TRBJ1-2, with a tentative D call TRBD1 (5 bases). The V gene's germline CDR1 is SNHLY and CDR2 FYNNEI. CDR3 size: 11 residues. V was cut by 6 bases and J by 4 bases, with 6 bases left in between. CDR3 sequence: CASRGGYGYTF. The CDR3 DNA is TGTGCCAGCAGGGGGGGCTATGGCTACACCTTC.

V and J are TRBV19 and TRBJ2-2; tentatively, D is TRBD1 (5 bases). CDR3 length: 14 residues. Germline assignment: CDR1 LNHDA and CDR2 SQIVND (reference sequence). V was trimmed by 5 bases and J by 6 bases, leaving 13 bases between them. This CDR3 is CASSEQGVAGELFF. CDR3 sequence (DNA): TGTGCCAGTAGTGAGCAGGGTGTTGCCGGGGAGCTGTTTTTT.

The DNA for the CDR3 is TGTGCCAGCAGCTTAGGGGCGGGGGGACCCACAGATACGCAGTATTTT. As protein: CASSLGAGGPTDTQYF. The chain is built from TRBV11-2 and TRBJ2-3, with 8 bases fitting TRBD2. CDR3 length equals 16 residues. Germline lookup yields CDR1 SGHAT and CDR2 FQNNGV. Losses at the gene ends were 1 base for V and 2 bases for J; bases not matched to a gene: 5.

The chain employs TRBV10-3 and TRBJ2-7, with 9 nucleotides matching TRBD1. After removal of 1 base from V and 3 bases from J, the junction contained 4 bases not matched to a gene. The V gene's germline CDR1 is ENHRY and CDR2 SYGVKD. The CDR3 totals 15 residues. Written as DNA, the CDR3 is TGTGCCATCAGTGAGTGGGACAGGGCTGACTACGAGCAGTACTTC. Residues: CAISEWDRADYEQYF.

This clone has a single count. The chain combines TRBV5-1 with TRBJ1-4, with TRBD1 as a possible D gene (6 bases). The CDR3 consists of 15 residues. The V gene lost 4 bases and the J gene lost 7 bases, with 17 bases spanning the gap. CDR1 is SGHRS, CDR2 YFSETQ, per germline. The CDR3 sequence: CASSQTGNLGEKLFF. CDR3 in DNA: TGCGCCAGCAGCCAAACAGGGAATCTGGGTGAAAAACTGTTTTTT.

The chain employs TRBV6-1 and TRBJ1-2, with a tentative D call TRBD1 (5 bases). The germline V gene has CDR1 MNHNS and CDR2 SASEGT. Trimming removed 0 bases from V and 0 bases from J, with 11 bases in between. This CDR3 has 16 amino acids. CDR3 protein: CASSEAGPPPNYGYTF. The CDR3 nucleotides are TGTGCCAGCAGTGAAGCGGGGCCGCCCCCTAACTATGGCTACACCTTC.

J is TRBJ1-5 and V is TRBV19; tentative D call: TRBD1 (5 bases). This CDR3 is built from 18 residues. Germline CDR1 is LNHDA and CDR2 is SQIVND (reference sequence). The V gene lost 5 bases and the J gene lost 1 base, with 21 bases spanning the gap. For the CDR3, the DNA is TGTGCCAGTAGTCGGCGGGGCGGCGGCTTGGGCAGCAATCAGCCCCAGCATTTT. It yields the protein CASSRRGGGLGSNQPQHF.

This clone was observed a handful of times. Here the CDR3 DNA reads TGTGCCAGTAGGGGGACTAAGCCCCCCTACGAGCAGTACTTC. This codes for CASRGTKPPYEQYF. The rearrangement links TRBV19 to TRBJ2-7; 7 nucleotides align to TRBD2. Germline CDR1 LNHDA, CDR2 SQIVND (reference sequence). V trimming: 6 bases; J trimming: 2 bases; junction bases outside the gene matches: 7. This CDR3 spans 14 amino acids.

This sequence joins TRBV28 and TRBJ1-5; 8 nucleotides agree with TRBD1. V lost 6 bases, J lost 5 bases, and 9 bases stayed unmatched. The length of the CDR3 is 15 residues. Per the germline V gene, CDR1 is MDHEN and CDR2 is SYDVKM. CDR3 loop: CASRGQGVGDQPQHF. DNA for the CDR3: TGTGCCAGCAGAGGACAGGGAGTTGGCGATCAGCCCCAGCATTTT.

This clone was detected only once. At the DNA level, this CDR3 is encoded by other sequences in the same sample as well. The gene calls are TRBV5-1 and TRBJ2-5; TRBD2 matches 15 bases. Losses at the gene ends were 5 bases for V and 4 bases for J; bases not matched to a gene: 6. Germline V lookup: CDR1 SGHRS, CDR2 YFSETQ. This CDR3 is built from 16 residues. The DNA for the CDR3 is TGCGCCAGCAGTCCCCGGACTAGCGGGAGGGGAGAGACCCAGTACTTC. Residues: CASSPRTSGRGETQYF.

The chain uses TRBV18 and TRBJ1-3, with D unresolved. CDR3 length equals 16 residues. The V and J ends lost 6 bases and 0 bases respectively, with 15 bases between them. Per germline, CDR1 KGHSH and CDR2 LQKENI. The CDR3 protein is CASSLRQVRSGNTIYF. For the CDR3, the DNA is TGTGCCAGCTCTCTACGTCAGGTTCGCTCTGGAAACACCATATATTTT.